The 5 T cell receptor beta chains below come from one sample, sequenced in a study of shared clonotypes between healthy human individuals. Generated by immunoSEQ multiplex PCR, the TCRdb table keeps only in-frame clones and is missing some. Counted here are about 380,000 clones, 90% to 97% occurring once; the ten biggest clones make up around 0.3%. Input material: memory CD8+ T cells sorted from blood. Specified subset: CD45RO+ cells pooled with CCR7-negative TemRA cells. These receptors originate from a man between 25 and 39 years old in good health.

This chain joins TRBV29-1 and TRBJ1-1; D ambiguous. V lost 7 bases to trimming and J lost 2 bases, with 14 bases between them. Germline values: CDR1 SQVTM, CDR2 ANQGSEA. The CDR3 contains 13 residues. Here the CDR3 reads CSAGWNGNTEAFF. The CDR3 coding sequence is TGCAGCGCTGGGTGGAACGGTAACACTGAAGCTTTCTTT.

As regards this clone: The identical CDR3 is also encoded by other nucleotide sequences in the sample. The chain employs TRBV5-1 and TRBJ2-5; tentative D call: TRBD1 (5 bases). The ends were cut back, 0 bases at V and 5 bases at J, with 5 bases in the middle. From germline, CDR1 is SGHRS and CDR2 YFSETQ. The CDR3 runs 12 residues. The CDR3 bases are TGCGCCAGCAGCTTGGAGGGGGAGACCCAGTACTTC. Translated, it gives CASSLEGETQYF.

The chain recombines TRBV5-1 with TRBJ2-7; D is possibly TRBD1 (6 bases). The CDR3 runs to 14 residues. The germline CDR1 and CDR2 sequences are SGHRS and YFSETQ. Trimming stripped 1 base from V and 2 bases from J, with 10 bases between. The CDR3 spells CASSLTGNPYEQYF. For the CDR3, the DNA is TGCGCCAGCAGCTTGACAGGGAACCCCTACGAGCAGTACTTC.

This chain links TRBV20-1 with TRBJ1-2; TRBD1 agrees at 7 bases. Germline CDR1 is DFQATT and CDR2 is SNEGSKA (reference sequence). The CDR3 runs to 11 residues. V dropped 3 bases and J dropped 9; count of bases not matched to a gene: 4. This chain's CDR3 is CSASDRVRYTF. CDR3 DNA sequence: TGCAGTGCTAGTGACAGGGTCCGCTACACCTTC.

The chain carries TRBV4-1 and TRBJ2-1; TRBD2 agrees at 10 bases. Trimming removed 3 bases from V and 15 bases from J; junction bases left unmatched: 17. Germline CDR1 reads MGHRA; CDR2 reads YSYEKL. There are 16 residues in the CDR3. The CDR3 spells CASSQAPSGSLGSLFF. The DNA for the CDR3 is TGCGCCAGCAGCCAGGCCCCTAGCGGGAGCCTTGGGAGTTTGTTCTTC.